This TCR beta chain was found in a study of identical twins. This clonotype was seen only a few times. The CDR3 runs 14 residues. V lost 4 bases to trimming and J lost 4 bases; unmatched junction nucleotides: 8. Looked up from germline, CDR1 is SQVTM and CDR2 is ANQGSEA. Through template switching, a universal primer site was introduced, and the cDNA contained unique molecular identifiers. One entry per CDR3 protein, called by TCRdb with MiXCR from the 5' RACE reads. The table includes 220,000 or so distinct CDR3 sequences, 5.5% to 8% detected once. These same records also appear under a second study, on yellow fever vaccine responses in identical twins.

The sequence was collected from a woman between 18 and 29 years old in good health. The J gene is TRBJ2-5, the V gene TRBV29-1; 8 nucleotides agree with TRBD1. Material: memory (CD45RO+) T cells sorted from blood. CDR3 DNA: TGCAGCGTTGTGGGACAGGTATTTGGAGAGACCCAGTACTTC. Its translation is CSVVGQVFGETQYF.